This T cell receptor beta chain derives from a study of cytotoxic CD8 clonotypes in ibrutinib-treated CLL. Across the whole study: IGHV unmutated fewer than 18; relapsed/refractory 11; treatment-naive over 14. Study outcomes and limitations: With treatment, public clonotypes, which were uncommon, either contracted or remained stable. Having risen at ibrutinib response, clonality had fallen back toward baseline by progression.

Here immunoSEQ multiplex PCR was the method, and the copy in TCRdb shows in-frame clones only, minus some. There are about 89,000 clones in the sample; approximately 80% occur only once, and 25% to 35% lies in the top ten. The ends were cut back, 1 base at V and 6 bases at J, with 14 bases in the middle. Germline V CDR1 and CDR2: SGHAT, FQNNGV. The CDR3 is 15 residues long. The table lists this clone with a count of one. Antigen: not known. The TCR comes from a human donor with chronic lymphocytic leukemia. The starting material was PBMCs, obtained after 12 months of ibrutinib treatment. V usage is TRBV11-2 and J usage is TRBJ2-3; the D gene is possibly TRBD2 (6 bases). The DNA for the CDR3 is TGTGCCAGCAGCTTAGTCGGGGGAGCTGAGGATACGCAGTATTTT. Its protein is CASSLVGGAEDTQYF.